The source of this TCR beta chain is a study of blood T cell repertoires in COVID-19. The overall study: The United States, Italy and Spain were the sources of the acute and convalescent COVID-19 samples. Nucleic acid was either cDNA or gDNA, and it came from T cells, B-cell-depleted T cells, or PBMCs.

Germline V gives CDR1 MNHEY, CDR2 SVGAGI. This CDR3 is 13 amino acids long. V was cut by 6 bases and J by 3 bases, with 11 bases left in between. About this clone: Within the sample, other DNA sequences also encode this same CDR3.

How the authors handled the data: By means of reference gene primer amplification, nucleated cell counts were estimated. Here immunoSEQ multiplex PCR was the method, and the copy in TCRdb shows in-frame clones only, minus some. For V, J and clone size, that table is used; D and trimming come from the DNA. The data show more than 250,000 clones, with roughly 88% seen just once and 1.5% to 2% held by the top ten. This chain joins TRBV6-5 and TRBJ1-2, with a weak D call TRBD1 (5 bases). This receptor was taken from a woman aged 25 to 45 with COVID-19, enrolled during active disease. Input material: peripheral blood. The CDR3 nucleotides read TGTGCCAGCAGGGGGCTGGGTTACTATGGCTACACCTTC. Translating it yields CASRGLGYYGYTF.